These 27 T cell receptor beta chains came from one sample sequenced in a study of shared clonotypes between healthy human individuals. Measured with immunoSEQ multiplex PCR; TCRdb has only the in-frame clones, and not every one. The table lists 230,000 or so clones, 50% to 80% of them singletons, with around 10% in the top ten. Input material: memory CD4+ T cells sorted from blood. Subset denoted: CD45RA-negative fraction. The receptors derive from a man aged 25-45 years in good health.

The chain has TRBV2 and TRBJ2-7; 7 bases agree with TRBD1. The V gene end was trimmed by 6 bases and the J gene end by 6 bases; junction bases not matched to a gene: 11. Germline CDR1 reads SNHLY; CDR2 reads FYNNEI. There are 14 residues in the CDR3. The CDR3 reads CASSGTVTPGEQYF. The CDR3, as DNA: TGTGCCAGCAGCGGGACAGTGACGCCCGGCGAGCAGTACTTC.

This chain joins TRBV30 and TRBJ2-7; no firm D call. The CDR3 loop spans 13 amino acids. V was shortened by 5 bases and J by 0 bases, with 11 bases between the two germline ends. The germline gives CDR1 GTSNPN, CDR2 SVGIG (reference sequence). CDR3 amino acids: CAWGVGLSYEQYF. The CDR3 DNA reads TGTGCCTGGGGAGTAGGCCTCTCCTACGAGCAGTACTTC.

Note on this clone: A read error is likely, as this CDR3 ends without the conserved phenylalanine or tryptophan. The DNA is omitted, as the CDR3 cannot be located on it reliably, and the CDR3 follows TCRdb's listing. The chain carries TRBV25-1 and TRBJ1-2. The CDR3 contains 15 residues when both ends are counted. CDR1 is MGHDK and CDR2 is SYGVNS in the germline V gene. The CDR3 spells CASSCGSELGKTYGY.

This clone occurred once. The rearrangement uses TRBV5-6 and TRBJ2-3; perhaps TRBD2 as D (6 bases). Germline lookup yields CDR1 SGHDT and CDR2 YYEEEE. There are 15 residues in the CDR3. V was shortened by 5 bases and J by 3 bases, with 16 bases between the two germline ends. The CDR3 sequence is CASRNWGVRTDTQYF. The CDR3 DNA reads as TGTGCCAGCAGGAACTGGGGGGTTCGGACAGATACGCAGTATTTT. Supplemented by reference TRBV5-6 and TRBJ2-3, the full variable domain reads DAGVTQSPTHLIKTRGQQVTLRCSPKSGHDTVSWYQQALGQGPQFIFQYYEEEERQRGNFPDRFSGHQFPNYSSELNVNALLLGDSALYLCASRNWGVRTDTQYFGPGTRLTVL.

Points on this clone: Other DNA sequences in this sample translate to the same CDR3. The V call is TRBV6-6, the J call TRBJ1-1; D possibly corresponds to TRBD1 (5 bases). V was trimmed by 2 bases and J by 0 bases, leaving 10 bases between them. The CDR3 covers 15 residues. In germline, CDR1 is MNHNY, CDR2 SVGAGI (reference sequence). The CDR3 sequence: CASSYGGIMNTEAFF. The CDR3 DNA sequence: TGTGCCAGCAGTTACGGGGGGATTATGAACACTGAAGCTTTCTTT.

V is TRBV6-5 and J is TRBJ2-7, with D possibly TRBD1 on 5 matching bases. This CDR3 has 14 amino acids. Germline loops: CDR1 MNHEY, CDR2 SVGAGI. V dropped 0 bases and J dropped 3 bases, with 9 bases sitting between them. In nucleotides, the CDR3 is TGTGCCAGCAGTTACTCAGGGGCTTACTACGAGCAGTACTTC. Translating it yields CASSYSGAYYEQYF.

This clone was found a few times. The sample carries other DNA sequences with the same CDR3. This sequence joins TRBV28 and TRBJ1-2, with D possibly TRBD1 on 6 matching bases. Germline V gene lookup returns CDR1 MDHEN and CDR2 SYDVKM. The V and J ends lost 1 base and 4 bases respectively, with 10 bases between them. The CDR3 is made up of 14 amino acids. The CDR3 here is CASSLSGTIYGYTF. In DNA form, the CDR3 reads TGTGCCAGCAGTTTATCCGGGACAATCTATGGCTACACCTTC.

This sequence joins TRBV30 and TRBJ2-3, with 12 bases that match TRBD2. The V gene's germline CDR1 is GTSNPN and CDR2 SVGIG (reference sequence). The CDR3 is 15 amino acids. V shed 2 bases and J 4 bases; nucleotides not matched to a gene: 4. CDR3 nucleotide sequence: TGTGCCTGGAGTAAGCTAGCGGGAGGGCCAGATACGCAGTATTTT. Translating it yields CAWSKLAGGPDTQYF.

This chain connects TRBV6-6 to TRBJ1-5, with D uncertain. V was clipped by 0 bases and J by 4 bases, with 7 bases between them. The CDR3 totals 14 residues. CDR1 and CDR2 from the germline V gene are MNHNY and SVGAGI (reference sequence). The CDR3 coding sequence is TGTGCCAGCAGTTACTCGCTAGGGAATCAGCCCCAGCATTTT. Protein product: CASSYSLGNQPQHF.

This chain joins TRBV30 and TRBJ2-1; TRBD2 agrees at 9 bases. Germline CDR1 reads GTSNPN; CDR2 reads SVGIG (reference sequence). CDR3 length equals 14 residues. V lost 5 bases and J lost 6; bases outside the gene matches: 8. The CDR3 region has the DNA TGTGCCTGGCGCGGGAGGGCCTTCACCAATGAGCAGTTCTTC. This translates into CAWRGRAFTNEQFF.

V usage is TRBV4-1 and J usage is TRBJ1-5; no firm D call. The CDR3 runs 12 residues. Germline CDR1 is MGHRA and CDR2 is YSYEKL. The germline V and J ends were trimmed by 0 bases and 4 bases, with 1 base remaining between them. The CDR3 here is CASSQENQPQHF. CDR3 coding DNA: TGCGCCAGCAGCCAAGAAAATCAGCCCCAGCATTTT.

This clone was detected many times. CDR3: CASSLALARTDTQYF. As DNA, the CDR3 is TGTGCCAGCAGCTTGGCCCTAGCGAGGACAGATACGCAGTATTTT. The chain is built from TRBV5-6 and TRBJ2-3, with a tentative D call TRBD2 (6 bases). V lost 0 bases to trimming and J lost 3 bases, with 11 bases between them. The CDR3 totals 15 residues. CDR1 and CDR2 (germline): SGHDT, YYEEEE.

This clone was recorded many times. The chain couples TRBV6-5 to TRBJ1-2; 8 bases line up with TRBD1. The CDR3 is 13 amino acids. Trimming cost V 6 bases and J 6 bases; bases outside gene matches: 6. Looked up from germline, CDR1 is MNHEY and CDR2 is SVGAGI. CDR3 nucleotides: TGTGCCAGCAGACGACAGGGGAAAGATGGCTACACCTTC. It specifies CASRRQGKDGYTF.

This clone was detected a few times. CDR3 coding DNA: TGTGCCAGTTCGGGATCCCGAGGTTCAGATACGCAGTATTTT. This encodes CASSGSRGSDTQYF. The chain uses TRBV28 and TRBJ2-3; tentatively, D is TRBD2 (5 bases). The CDR3 runs 14 residues. Looked up from germline, CDR1 is MDHEN and CDR2 is SYDVKM. The ends were cut back, 9 bases at V and 4 bases at J, with 17 bases in the middle.

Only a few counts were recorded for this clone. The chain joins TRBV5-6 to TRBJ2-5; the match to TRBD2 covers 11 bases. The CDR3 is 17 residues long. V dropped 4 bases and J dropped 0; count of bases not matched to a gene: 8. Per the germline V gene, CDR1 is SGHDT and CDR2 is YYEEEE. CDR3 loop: CASSPLGLAENQETQYF. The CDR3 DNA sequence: TGTGCCAGCAGCCCGCTGGGACTAGCGGAAAACCAAGAGACCCAGTACTTC.

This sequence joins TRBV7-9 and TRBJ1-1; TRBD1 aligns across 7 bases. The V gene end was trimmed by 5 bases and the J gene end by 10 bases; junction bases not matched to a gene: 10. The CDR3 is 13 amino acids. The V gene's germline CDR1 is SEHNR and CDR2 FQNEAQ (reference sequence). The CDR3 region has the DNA TGTGCCAGCAGCCCATTAACAGGGGATCGAGCTTTCTTT. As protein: CASSPLTGDRAFF.

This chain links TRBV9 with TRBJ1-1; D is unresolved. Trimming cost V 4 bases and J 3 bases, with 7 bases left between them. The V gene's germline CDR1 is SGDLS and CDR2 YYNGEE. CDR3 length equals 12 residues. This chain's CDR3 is CASSPWDTEAFF. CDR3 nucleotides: TGTGCCAGCAGCCCCTGGGACACTGAAGCTTTCTTT.

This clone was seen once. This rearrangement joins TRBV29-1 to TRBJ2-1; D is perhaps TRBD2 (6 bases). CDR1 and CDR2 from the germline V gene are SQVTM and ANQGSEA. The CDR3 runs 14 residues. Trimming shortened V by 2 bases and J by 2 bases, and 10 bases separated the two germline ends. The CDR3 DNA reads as TGCAGCGTTGAACTAACGGGAGCCTACAATGAGCAGTTCTTC. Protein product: CSVELTGAYNEQFF.

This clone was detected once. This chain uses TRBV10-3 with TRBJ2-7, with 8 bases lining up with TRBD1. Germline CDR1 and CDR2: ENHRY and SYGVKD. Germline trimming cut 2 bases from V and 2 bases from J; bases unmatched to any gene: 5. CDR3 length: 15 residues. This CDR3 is CAISEPDRVAYEQYF. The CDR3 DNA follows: TGTGCCATCAGTGAGCCGGACAGGGTAGCCTACGAGCAGTACTTC.

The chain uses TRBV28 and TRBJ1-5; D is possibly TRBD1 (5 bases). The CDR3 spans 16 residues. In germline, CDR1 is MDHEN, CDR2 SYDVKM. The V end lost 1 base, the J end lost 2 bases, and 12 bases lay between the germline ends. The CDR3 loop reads CASSLLRGDGNQPQHF. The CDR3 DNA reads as TGTGCCAGCAGTTTATTACGAGGGGATGGCAATCAGCCCCAGCATTTT.

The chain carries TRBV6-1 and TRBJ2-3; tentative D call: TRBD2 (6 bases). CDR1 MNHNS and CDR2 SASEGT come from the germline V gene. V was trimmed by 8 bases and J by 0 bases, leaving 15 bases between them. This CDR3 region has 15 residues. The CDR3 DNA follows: TGTGCCAGCGAGGGGCTAGCGATGAGCACAGATACGCAGTATTTT. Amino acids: CASEGLAMSTDTQYF.

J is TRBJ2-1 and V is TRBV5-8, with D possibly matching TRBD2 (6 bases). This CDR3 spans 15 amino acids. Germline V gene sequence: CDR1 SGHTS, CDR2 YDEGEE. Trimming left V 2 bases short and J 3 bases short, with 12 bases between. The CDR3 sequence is CASSFRSGYYNEQFF. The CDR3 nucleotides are TGTGCCAGCAGCTTCCGGAGCGGGTACTACAATGAGCAGTTCTTC.

The CDR3 DNA follows: TGTGCCAGCAGCTTTTATTCGCCGGGACAGGGGGTAGCCCCCTACTTC. Protein sequence: CASSFYSPGQGVAPYF. This rearrangement joins TRBV7-2 to TRBJ2-7; TRBD1 aligns across 11 bases. This CDR3 contains 16 residues. The germline V gene encodes CDR1 SGHTA and CDR2 FQGNSA. V gave up 3 bases and J gave up 13 bases; unmatched junction bases: 17.

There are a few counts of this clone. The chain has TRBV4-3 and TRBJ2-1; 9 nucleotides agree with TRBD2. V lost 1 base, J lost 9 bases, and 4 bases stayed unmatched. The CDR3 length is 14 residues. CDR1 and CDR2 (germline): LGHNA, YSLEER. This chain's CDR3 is CASSQVASGIEQFF. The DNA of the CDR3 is TGCGCCAGCAGCCAAGTTGCTAGCGGGATTGAGCAGTTCTTC.

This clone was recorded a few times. DNA of the CDR3: TGTGCCAGCAGCCCAACGGCGGGGTATGGCTACACCTTC. Encoded protein: CASSPTAGYGYTF. The rearrangement uses TRBV11-2 and TRBJ1-2; unclear D gene. CDR1 and CDR2 (germline): SGHAT, FQNNGV. V dropped 5 bases and J dropped 5 bases, with 12 bases sitting between them. The CDR3 is made up of 13 amino acids.

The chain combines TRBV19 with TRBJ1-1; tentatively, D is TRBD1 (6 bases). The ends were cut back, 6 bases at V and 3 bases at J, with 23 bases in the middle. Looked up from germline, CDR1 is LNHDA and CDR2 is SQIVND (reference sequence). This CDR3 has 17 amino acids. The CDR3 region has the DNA TGTGCCAGTAGGACCAGGGGAACCTCCGGGTCGGACACTGAAGCTTTCTTT. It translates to CASRTRGTSGSDTEAFF.

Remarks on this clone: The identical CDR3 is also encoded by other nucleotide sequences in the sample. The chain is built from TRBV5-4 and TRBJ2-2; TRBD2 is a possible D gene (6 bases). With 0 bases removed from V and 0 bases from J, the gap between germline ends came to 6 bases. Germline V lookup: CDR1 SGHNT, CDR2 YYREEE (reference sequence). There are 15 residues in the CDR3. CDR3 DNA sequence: TGTGCCAGCAGCTTGGGACTAGCGAACACCGGGGAGCTGTTTTTT. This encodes CASSLGLANTGELFF. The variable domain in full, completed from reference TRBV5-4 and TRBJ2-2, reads ETGVTQSPTHLIKTRGQQVTLRCSSQSGHNTVSWYQQALGQGPQFIFQYYREEENGRGNFPPRFSGLQFPNYSSELNVNALELDDSALYLCASSLGLANTGELFFGEGSRLTVL.